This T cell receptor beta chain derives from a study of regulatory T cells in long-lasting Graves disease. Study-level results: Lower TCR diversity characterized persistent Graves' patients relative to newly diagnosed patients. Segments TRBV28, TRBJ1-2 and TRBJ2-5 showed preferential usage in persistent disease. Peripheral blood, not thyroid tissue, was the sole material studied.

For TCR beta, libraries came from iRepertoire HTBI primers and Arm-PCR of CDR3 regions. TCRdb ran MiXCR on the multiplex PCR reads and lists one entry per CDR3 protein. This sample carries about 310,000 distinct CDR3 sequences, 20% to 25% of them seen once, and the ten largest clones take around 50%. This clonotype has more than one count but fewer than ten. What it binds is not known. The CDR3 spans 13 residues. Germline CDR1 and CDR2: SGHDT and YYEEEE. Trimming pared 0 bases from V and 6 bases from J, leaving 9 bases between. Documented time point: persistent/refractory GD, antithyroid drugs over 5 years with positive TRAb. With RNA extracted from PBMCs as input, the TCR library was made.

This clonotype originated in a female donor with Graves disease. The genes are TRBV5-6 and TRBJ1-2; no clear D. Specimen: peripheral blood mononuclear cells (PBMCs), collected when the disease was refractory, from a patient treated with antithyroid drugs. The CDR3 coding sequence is TGTGCCAGCAGCTTGGAGGGCATCAATGGCTACACCTTC. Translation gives CASSLEGINGYTF.